One TCR beta chain is described in this entry. These data originate in a study of blood T cell repertoires in COVID-19. On the study more broadly: Samples came from the United States, Italy and Spain, spanning acute and convalescent COVID-19.

The CDR3 runs 13 residues. J lost 2 bases, V lost 6 bases, and 3 bases had no gene match. Germline V gene data show CDR1 as LGHDT and CDR2 as YNNKEL (reference sequence). The table came from immunoSEQ multiplex PCR; TCRdb's copy has only in-frame clones and leaves some out. The sample contains roughly 160,000 clones, more than 85% of which appear only once. Source material: peripheral blood. The chain is built from TRBV3-1 (or the pseudogene TRBV3-2) and TRBJ2-7; 8 nucleotides align to TRBD2. This clonotype was sampled from a middle-aged man with acute or convalescent COVID-19. CDR3 amino acids: CASRGGGTYEQYF. The CDR3 nucleotides are TGTGCCAGCAGGGGCGGGGGGACCTACGAGCAGTACTTC.